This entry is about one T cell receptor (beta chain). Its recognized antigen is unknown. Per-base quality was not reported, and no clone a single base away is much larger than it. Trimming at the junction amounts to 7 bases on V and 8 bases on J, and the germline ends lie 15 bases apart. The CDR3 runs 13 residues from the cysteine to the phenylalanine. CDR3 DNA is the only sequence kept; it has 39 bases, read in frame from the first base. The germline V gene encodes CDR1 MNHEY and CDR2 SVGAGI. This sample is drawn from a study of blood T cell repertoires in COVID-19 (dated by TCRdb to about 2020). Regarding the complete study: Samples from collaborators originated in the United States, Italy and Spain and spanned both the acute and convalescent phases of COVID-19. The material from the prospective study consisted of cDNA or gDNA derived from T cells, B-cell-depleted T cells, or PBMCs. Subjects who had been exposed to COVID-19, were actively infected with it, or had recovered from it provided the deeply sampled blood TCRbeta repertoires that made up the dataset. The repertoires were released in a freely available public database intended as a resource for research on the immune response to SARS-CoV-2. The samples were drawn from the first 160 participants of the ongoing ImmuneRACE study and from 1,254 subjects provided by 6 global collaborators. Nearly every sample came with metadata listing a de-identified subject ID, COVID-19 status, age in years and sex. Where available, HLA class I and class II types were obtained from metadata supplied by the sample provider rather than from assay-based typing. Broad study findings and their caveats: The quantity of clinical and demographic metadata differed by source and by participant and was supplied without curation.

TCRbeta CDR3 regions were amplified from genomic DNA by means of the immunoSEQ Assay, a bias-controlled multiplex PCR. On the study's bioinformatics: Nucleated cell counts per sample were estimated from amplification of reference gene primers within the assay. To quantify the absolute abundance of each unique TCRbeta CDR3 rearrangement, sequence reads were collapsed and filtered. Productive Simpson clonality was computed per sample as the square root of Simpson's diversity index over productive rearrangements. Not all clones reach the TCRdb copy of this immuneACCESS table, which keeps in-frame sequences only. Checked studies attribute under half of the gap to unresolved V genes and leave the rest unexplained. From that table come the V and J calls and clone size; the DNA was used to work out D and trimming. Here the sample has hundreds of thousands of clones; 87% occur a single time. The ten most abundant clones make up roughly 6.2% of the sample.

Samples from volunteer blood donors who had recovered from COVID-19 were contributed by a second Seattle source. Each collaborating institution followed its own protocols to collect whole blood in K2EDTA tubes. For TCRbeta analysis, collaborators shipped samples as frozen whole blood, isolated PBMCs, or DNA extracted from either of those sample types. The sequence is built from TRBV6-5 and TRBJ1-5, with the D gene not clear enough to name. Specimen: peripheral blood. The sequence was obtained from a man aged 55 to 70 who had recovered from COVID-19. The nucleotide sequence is TGTGCCAGCAAGGAGGGATTACTGGAGCCCCAGCATTTT. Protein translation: CASKEGLLEPQHF.